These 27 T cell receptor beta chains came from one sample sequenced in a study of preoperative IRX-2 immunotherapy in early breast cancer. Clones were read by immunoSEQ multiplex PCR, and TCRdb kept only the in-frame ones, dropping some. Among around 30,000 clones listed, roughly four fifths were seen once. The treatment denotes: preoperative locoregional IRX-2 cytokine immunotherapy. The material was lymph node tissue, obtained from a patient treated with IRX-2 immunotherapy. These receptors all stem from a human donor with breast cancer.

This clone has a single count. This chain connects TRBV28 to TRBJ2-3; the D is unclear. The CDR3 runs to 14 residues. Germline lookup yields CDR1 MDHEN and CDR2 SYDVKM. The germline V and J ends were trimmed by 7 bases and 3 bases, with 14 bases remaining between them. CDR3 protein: CASNSRGDTDTQYF. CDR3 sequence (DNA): TGTGCCAGCAATTCCCGAGGAGATACAGATACGCAGTATTTT.

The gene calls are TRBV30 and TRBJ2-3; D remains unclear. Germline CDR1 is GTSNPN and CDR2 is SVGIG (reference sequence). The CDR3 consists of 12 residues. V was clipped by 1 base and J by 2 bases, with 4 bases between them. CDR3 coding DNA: TGTGCCTGGAGTGACTCCACAGATACGCAGTATTTT. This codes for CAWSDSTDTQYF.

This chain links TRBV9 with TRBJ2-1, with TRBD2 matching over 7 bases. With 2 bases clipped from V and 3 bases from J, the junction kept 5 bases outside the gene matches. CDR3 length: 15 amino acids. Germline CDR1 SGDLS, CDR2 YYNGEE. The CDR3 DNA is TGTGCCAGCAGCGTGAGGACTAGTTTCTACAATGAGCAGTTCTTC. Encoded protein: CASSVRTSFYNEQFF.

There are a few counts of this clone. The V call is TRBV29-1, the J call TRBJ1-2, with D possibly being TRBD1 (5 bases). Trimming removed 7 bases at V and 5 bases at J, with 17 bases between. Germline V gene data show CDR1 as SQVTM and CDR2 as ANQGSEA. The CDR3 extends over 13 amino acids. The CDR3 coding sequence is TGCAGCGCCGAACCAAGTGGGGCTTATGGCTACACCTTC. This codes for CSAEPSGAYGYTF.

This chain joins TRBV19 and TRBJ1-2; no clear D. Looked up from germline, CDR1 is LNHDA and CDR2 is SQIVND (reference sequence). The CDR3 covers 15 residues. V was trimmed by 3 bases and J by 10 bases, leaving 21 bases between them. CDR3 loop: CASSIFSRTQLLYTF. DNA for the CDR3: TGTGCCAGTAGTATTTTCTCGAGGACGCAACTCCTCTACACCTTC. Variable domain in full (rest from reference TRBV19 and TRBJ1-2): DGGITQSPKYLFRKEGQNVTLSCEQNLNHDAMYWYRQDPGQGLRLIYYSQIVNDFQKGDIAEGYSVSREKKESFPLTVTSAQKNPTAFYLCASSIFSRTQLLYTFGSGTRLTVV.

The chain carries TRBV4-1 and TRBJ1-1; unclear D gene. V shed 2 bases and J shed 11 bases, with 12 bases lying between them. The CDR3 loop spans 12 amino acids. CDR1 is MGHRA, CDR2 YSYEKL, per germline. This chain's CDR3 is CASSQPGGFAFF. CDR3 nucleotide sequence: TGCGCCAGCAGCCAACCTGGCGGATTTGCTTTCTTT.

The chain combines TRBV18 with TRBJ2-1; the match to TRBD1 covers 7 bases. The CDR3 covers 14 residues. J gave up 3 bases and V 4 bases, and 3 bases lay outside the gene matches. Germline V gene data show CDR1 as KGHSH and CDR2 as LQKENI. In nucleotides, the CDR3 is TGTGCCAGCTCACAACAGGGGAACTACAATGAGCAGTTCTTC. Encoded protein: CASSQQGNYNEQFF.

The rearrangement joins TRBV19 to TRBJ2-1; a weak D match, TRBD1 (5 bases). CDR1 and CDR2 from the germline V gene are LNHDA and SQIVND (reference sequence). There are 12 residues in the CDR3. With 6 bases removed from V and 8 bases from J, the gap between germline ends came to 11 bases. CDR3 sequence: CASRERGDEQFF. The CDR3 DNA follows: TGTGCCAGTAGGGAAAGGGGTGATGAGCAGTTCTTC.

The CDR3 DNA reads TGTGCCTGGGGGGACAGGCCCGACGAGCAGTACTTC. It yields the protein CAWGDRPDEQYF. V gene TRBV30 combines with J gene TRBJ2-7; 8 bases agree with TRBD1. The germline gives CDR1 GTSNPN, CDR2 SVGIG (reference sequence). With 5 bases clipped from V and 5 bases from J, the junction kept 5 bases outside the gene matches. This CDR3 region has 12 residues.

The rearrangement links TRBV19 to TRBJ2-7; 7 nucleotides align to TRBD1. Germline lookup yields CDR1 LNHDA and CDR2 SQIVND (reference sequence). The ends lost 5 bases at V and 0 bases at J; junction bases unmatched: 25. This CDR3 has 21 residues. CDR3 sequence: CASSRFHPGTARPMNSYEQYF. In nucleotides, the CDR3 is TGTGCCAGTAGTCGATTTCACCCCGGGACAGCCAGACCTATGAACTCCTACGAGCAGTACTTC.

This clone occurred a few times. The CDR3: CATSVRLVQETQYF. In DNA, the CDR3 is TGTGCCACCAGCGTTCGACTAGTCCAAGAGACCCAGTACTTC. The J gene is TRBJ2-5, the V gene TRBV15; possibly TRBD2 for D (6 bases). The V end was cut by 5 bases, the J end by 1 base, with 11 bases between. Germline CDR1 is LNHNV and CDR2 is YYDKDF (reference sequence). CDR3 size: 14 residues.

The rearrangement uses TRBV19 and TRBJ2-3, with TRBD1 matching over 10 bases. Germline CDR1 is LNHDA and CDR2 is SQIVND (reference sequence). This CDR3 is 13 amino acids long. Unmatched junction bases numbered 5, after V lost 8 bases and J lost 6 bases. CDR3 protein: CASRQGARDTQYF. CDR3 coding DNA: TGTGCCAGTCGACAGGGGGCAAGGGATACGCAGTATTTT.

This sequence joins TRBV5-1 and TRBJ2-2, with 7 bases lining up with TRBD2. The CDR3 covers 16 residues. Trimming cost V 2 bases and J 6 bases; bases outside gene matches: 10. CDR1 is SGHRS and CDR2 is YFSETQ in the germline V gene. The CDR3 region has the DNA TGCGCCAGCAGCTTAGCTAGCGGACCGGCTCCCGGGGAGCTGTTTTTT. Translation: CASSLASGPAPGELFF.

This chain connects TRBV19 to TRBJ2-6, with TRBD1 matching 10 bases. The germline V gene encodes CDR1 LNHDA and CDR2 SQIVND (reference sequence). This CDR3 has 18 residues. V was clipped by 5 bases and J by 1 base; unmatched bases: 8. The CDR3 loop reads CASSRPGQGFSGANVLTF. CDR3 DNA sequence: TGTGCCAGTAGTCGACCGGGACAGGGGTTTTCTGGGGCCAACGTCCTGACTTTC.

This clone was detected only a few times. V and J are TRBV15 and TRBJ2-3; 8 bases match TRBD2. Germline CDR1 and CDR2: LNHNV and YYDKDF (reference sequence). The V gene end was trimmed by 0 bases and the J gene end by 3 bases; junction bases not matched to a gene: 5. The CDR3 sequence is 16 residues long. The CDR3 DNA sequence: TGTGCCACCAGCAGAGATTCCAGCGGGGGTACAGATACGCAGTATTTT. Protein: CATSRDSSGGTDTQYF.

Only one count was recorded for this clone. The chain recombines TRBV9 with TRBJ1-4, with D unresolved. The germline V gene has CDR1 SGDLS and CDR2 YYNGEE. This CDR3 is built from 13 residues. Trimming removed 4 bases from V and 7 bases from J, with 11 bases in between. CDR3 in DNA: TGTGCCAGCAGCCCCGGCCTTGCTGAAAAACTGTTTTTT. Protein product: CASSPGLAEKLFF.

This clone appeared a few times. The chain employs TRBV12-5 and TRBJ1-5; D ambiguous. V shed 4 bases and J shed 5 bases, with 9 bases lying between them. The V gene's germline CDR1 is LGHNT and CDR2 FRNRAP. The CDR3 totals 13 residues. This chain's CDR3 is CASGWESDQPQHF. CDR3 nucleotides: TGTGCTAGTGGTTGGGAAAGTGATCAGCCCCAGCATTTT. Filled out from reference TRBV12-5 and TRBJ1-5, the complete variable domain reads DARVTQTPRHKVTEMGQEVTMRCQPILGHNTVFWYRQTMMQGLELLAYFRNRAPLDDSGMPKDRFSAEMPDATLATLKIQPSEPRDSAVYFCASGWESDQPQHFGDGTRLSIL.

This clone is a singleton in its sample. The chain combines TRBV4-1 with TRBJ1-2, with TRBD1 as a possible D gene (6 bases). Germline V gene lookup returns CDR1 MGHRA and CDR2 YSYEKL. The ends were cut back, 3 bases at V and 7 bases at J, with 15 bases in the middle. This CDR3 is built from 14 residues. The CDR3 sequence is CASSQSWTDGGYTF. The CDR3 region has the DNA TGCGCCAGCAGCCAGAGCTGGACAGACGGTGGCTACACCTTC.

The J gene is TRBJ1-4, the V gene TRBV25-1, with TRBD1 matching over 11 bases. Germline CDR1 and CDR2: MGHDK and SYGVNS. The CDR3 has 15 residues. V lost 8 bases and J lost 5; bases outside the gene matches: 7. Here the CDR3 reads CASGGTGGPNEKLFF. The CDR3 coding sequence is TGTGCCAGCGGCGGGACAGGGGGGCCAAATGAAAAACTGTTTTTT.

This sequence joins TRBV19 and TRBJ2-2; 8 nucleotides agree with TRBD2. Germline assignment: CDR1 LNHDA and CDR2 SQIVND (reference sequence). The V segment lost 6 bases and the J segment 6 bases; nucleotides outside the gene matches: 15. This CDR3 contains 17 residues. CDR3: CASRPSGRPPLSGELFF. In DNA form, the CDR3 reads TGTGCCAGTAGACCTAGCGGGCGCCCCCCGCTTTCCGGGGAGCTGTTTTTT.

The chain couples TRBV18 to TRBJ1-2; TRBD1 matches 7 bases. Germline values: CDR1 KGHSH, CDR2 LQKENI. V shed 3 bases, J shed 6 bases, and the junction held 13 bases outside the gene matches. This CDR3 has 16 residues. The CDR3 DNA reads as TGTGCCAGCTCACCTAACTCGGACAGGCACGAGGATGGCTACACCTTC. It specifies CASSPNSDRHEDGYTF. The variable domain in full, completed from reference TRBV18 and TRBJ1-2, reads NAGVMQNPRHLVRRRGQEARLRCSPMKGHSHVYWYRQLPEEGLKFMVYLQKENIIDESGMPKERFSAEFPKEGPSILRIQQVVRGDSAAYFCASSPNSDRHEDGYTFGSGTRLTVV.

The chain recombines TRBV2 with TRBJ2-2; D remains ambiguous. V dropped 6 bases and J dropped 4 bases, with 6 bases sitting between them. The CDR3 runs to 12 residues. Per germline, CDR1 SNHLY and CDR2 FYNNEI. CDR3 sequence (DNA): TGTGCCAGCAGGAGAACCACCGGGGAGCTGTTTTTT. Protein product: CASRRTTGELFF.

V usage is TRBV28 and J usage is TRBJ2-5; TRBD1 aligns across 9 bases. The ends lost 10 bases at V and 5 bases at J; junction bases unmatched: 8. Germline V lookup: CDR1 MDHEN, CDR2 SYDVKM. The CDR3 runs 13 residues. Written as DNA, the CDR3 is TGTGCCACCGAACTACAGGGGGCCGAGACCCAGTACTTC. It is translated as CATELQGAETQYF.

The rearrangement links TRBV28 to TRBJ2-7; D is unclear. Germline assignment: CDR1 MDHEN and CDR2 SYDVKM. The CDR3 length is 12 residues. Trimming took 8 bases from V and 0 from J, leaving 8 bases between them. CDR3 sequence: CASVANSYEQYF. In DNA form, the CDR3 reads TGTGCCAGCGTGGCCAACTCCTACGAGCAGTACTTC.

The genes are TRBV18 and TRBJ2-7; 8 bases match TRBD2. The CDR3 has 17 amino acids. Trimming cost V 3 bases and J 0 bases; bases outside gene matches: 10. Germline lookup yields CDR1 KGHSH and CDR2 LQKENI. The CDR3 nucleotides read TGTGCCAGCTCACCCCTTTTCGGGACTAGTTACTCCTACGAGCAGTACTTC. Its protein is CASSPLFGTSYSYEQYF.

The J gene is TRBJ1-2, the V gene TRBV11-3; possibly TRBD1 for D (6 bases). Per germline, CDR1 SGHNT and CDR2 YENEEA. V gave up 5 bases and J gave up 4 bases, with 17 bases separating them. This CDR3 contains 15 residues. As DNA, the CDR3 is TGTGCCAGCAGCCCCTCGGGGGCGGGAGGCTATGGCTACACCTTC. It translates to CASSPSGAGGYGYTF.

As DNA, the CDR3 is TGCGCCAGCAGCTTGGCGGGCGGGGGGCAAGAGACCCAGTACTTC. Translation: CASSLAGGGQETQYF. This chain uses TRBV5-1 with TRBJ2-5, with 8 positions matching TRBD2. The CDR3 sequence is 15 residues long. The V segment lost 0 bases and the J segment 2 bases; nucleotides outside the gene matches: 3. Germline values: CDR1 SGHRS, CDR2 YFSETQ.